This T cell receptor (beta chain) is drawn from a study of blood T cell repertoires in COVID-19 (dated by TCRdb to about 2020). Regarding the study in general: The collaborator samples originated in the United States, Italy and Spain and spanned the acute and convalescent phases of COVID-19. The material from the prospective study consisted of cDNA or gDNA derived from T cells, B-cell-depleted T cells, or PBMCs. The samples were drawn from the first 160 participants of the ongoing ImmuneRACE study and from 1,254 subjects provided by 6 global collaborators. Deeply sampled blood TCRbeta repertoires from subjects exposed to, actively infected with, or recovered from COVID-19 were included in the dataset. HLA class I and class II types, where available, came from metadata supplied by the sample provider rather than from assay-based typing. Sample metadata almost always included a de-identified subject ID, COVID-19 status, age in years and sex. A freely available public database, intended as a resource for researchers studying the immune response to SARS-CoV-2, is where the repertoires were released. Here is what the overall study found, with its caveats: The amount of clinical and demographic metadata varied by source and participant and was provided uncurated.

Points on this clone: The antigen this receptor binds is unknown. Base quality data are lacking; no much larger clone is found one base away.

The CDR3 numbers 11 residues from cysteine through phenylalanine. Of the read, only the CDR3 DNA is kept; its 33 bases are in frame from base 1. The germline V gene (reference sequence) gives CDR1 as DFQATT and CDR2 as SNEGSKA. Relative to germline, V is missing 1 base and J is missing 8 bases, with 1 base of the junction outside any gene match. The collaborating institutions used their own protocols to collect whole blood in K2EDTA tubes. For TCRbeta analysis, collaborator samples were shipped as frozen whole blood, as isolated PBMCs, or as DNA extracted from either sample type. TCRbeta CDR3 regions were amplified from genomic DNA by means of the immunoSEQ Assay, a bias-controlled multiplex PCR. Per the source publication's procedure: The number of nucleated cells in each sample was estimated by amplification of reference gene primers within the assay. Sequence reads were collapsed and filtered to measure the absolute abundance of every unique TCRbeta CDR3 rearrangement. For each sample, productive Simpson clonality was calculated by taking the square root of Simpson's diversity index across productive rearrangements. The table was pulled from immuneACCESS by TCRdb, which kept in-frame rearrangements only. Such tables lose some clones; where checked, under half of the loss comes from unresolved V genes, and the rest has no known cause. That table is the source of V, J and clone size, and D and trimming were worked out from the DNA. Within this sample are tens of thousands of clones, with approximately 90% of them counted one time only. The top ten constitute 3.5% to 4% of the sample.

The origin of this receptor is a human donor in a cohort sampled during active COVID-19. The V and J segments used are TRBV20-1 and TRBJ1-2; 7 nucleotides in the junction match TRBD1. The source material was peripheral blood. Here is the DNA: TGCAGTGCTAGAGCGGGACAGGGCTACACCTTC. It translates as CSARAGQGYTF.